These 19 T cell receptor beta chains share one sample of origin, sequenced in a study of T-cell reconstitution after alpha-beta-depleted transplantation in children. The library targeted TCRbeta and was prepared with unique molecular identifiers. TCRdb independently ran MiXCR on the PCR reads; one entry per CDR3 protein. The sample includes about 980,000 distinct CDR3 sequences, roughly 31% seen only once; the top ten take more than 25%. The sequenced sample was PBMCs, mostly from graft donor cells, obtained 360 days after TCRalphabeta/CD19-depleted stem cell transplant. Receptor source: a boy under three years old who had a stem cell transplant for SCID, so the T cells may come from the graft donor.

This clonotype was seen a handful of times. The CDR3: CSVDRGSYGYTF. CDR3 coding DNA: TGCAGCGTTGACAGGGGAAGCTATGGCTACACCTTC. The J gene is TRBJ1-2, the V gene TRBV29-1; possibly TRBD1 for D (6 bases). V lost 3 bases and J 4 bases, leaving 9 bases between the germline ends. CDR1 and CDR2 (germline): SQVTM, ANQGSEA. There are 12 residues in the CDR3.

This chain uses TRBV6-5 with TRBJ1-6; D possibly corresponds to TRBD1 (6 bases). Germline CDR1 and CDR2: MNHEY and SVGAGI. This CDR3 is built from 17 residues. Trimming cost V 4 bases and J 0 bases, with 13 bases left between them. CDR3 coding DNA: TGTGCCAGCAGTTGGGGGCCAGGGGCCTCCTATAATTCACCCCTCCACTTT. Translating it yields CASSWGPGASYNSPLHF.

This clonotype was recorded at least ten times. The rearrangement uses TRBV2 and TRBJ2-1, with TRBD2 matching over 7 bases. CDR1 is SNHLY, CDR2 FYNNEI, per germline. Trimming took 0 bases from V and 4 from J; bases not matched to a gene: 0. The CDR3 totals 14 residues. The CDR3 protein is CASSEAGGYNEQFF. CDR3 bases: TGTGCCAGCAGTGAAGCGGGGGGGTACAATGAGCAGTTCTTC. The full variable domain, completed using reference TRBV2 and TRBJ2-1, is EPEVTQTPSHQVTQMGQEVILRCVPISNHLYFYWYRQILGQKVEFLVSFYNNEISEKSEIFDDQFSVERPDGSNFTLKIRSTKLEDSAMYFCASSEAGGYNEQFFGPGTRLTVL.

The sample holds a few counts of this clonotype. The chain carries TRBV7-3 and TRBJ2-1; 9 positions match TRBD2. Germline V CDR1 and CDR2: SGHTA, FQGTGA. The V gene end was trimmed by 1 base and the J gene end by 3 bases; junction bases not matched to a gene: 7. The CDR3 loop spans 17 amino acids. The CDR3 coding sequence is TGTGCCAGCAGCTTAATGTGGCTAGCGGGGATCTACAATGAGCAGTTCTTC. This codes for CASSLMWLAGIYNEQFF.

In this sample, this clonotype turned up once. This chain joins TRBV2 and TRBJ1-5; 9 positions match TRBD1. The V segment lost 6 bases and the J segment 2 bases; nucleotides outside the gene matches: 8. Germline CDR1 is SNHLY and CDR2 is FYNNEI. The CDR3 loop spans 16 amino acids. Here the CDR3 reads CASRDTGGWGNQPQHF. In DNA form, the CDR3 reads TGTGCCAGCAGGGATACAGGGGGCTGGGGCAATCAGCCCCAGCATTTT. Full variable domain (remainder filled in from reference TRBV2 and TRBJ1-5): EPEVTQTPSHQVTQMGQEVILRCVPISNHLYFYWYRQILGQKVEFLVSFYNNEISEKSEIFDDQFSVERPDGSNFTLKIRSTKLEDSAMYFCASRDTGGWGNQPQHFGDGTRLSIL.

The V call is TRBV29-1, the J call TRBJ2-2; TRBD1 might be the D (6 bases). V lost 4 bases and J lost 3, with 15 bases in between. Germline V gives CDR1 SQVTM, CDR2 ANQGSEA. The CDR3 consists of 15 residues. The CDR3 DNA follows: TGCAGCGTTGGACTCAGGGGTCATTACACCGGGGAGCTGTTTTTT. It translates to CSVGLRGHYTGELFF.

This clonotype was recorded a few times. The chain joins TRBV28 to TRBJ1-6; maybe TRBD1 (6 bases). Per germline, CDR1 MDHEN and CDR2 SYDVKM. V was cut by 3 bases and J by 4 bases, with 10 bases left in between. This CDR3 has 15 amino acids. The CDR3 spells CASSLSDRYNSPLHF. CDR3 sequence (DNA): TGTGCCAGCAGTTTGAGCGACAGGTATAATTCACCCCTCCACTTT.

A few counts support this clonotype. The rearrangement uses TRBV12-3 or TRBV12-4 and TRBJ2-5; no firm D call. This CDR3 contains 14 residues. V lost 8 bases and J 3 bases, leaving 16 bases between the germline ends. CDR3 protein: CASAARAAKETQYF. DNA for the CDR3: TGTGCCAGCGCCGCCCGGGCGGCTAAAGAGACCCAGTACTTC.

Notes on this clonotype: Mismatch with germline at one junction end may stem from a read error. This sequence joins TRBV24-1 and TRBJ2-7; no clear D gene. The length of the CDR3 is 15 residues. CDR1 and CDR2 (germline): KGHDR, SFDVKD. DNA for the CDR3: TGTGCCACCCACACAACCCGGACGGACGGCTACGAGCAGGACTTC. Its translation is CATHTTRTDGYEQDF.

This clonotype has just a few counts. The chain combines TRBV7-2 with TRBJ1-2; perhaps TRBD1 as D (6 bases). V was cut by 1 base and J by 6 bases, with 12 bases left in between. Germline CDR1 and CDR2: SGHTA and FQGNSA. The CDR3 is made up of 14 amino acids. CDR3 protein: CASSLESGANGYTF. The CDR3 DNA reads TGTGCCAGCAGCTTAGAATCAGGGGCGAATGGCTACACCTTC.

This clonotype was seen just once. The chain's CDR3 is CGTSDSRQGVNQPQHF. As DNA, the CDR3 is TGTGGGACCAGTGATTCGAGACAGGGGGTTAATCAGCCCCAGCATTTT. The chain links TRBV24-1 to TRBJ1-5, with 9 bases matching TRBD1. The CDR3 has 16 amino acids. From germline, CDR1 is KGHDR and CDR2 SFDVKD.

This rearrangement joins TRBV6-1 to TRBJ2-1; 13 nucleotides align to TRBD2. The trim removed 7 bases at V and 4 bases at J, leaving 10 bases unmatched. The CDR3 loop spans 17 amino acids. CDR1 and CDR2 from the germline V gene are MNHNS and SASEGT. The CDR3: CASTRGTSGARYNEQFF. For the CDR3, the DNA is TGTGCCAGCACTCGAGGGACTAGCGGGGCCCGATACAATGAGCAGTTCTTC.

This rearrangement joins TRBV20-1 to TRBJ1-3; D is unresolved. V lost 2 bases to trimming and J lost 0 bases, with 8 bases between them. CDR3 length equals 14 residues. CDR1 and CDR2 (germline): DFQATT, SNEGSKA (reference sequence). The chain's CDR3 is CSARIPSSGNTIYF. Here the CDR3 DNA reads TGCAGTGCTAGAATACCCTCCTCTGGAAACACCATATATTTT.

The CDR3: CSAQRYREQYF. CDR3 DNA: TGCAGTGCCCAGAGGTACCGCGAGCAGTACTTC. J is TRBJ2-7 and V is TRBV20-1; D gene uncertain. CDR3 size: 11 residues. The V and J ends lost 6 bases and 6 bases respectively, with 12 bases between them. Germline values: CDR1 DFQATT, CDR2 SNEGSKA (reference sequence).

This chain uses TRBV28 with TRBJ2-3; TRBD2 might be the D (6 bases). Germline CDR1 MDHEN, CDR2 SYDVKM. V lost 4 bases and J lost 6, with 11 bases in between. The CDR3 runs to 13 residues. The CDR3 spells CASSWRGRDTQYF. CDR3 nucleotides: TGTGCCAGCAGTTGGAGAGGGAGGGATACGCAGTATTTT.

The chain has TRBV28 and TRBJ2-5, with D unresolved. Looked up from germline, CDR1 is MDHEN and CDR2 is SYDVKM. CDR3 length: 12 amino acids. The V and J ends lost 6 bases and 4 bases respectively, with 9 bases between them. The CDR3 region is CASSITLETQYF. The CDR3 coding sequence is TGTGCCAGCAGCATCACCTTAGAGACCCAGTACTTC. Supplemented by reference TRBV28 and TRBJ2-5, the full variable domain reads DVKVTQSSRYLVKRTGEKVFLECVQDMDHENMFWYRQDPGLGLRLIYFSYDVKMKEKGDIPEGYSVSREKKERFSLILESASTNQTSMYLCASSITLETQYFGPGTRLLVL.

This chain links TRBV5-4 with TRBJ2-1, with 12 bases lining up with TRBD2. The CDR3 is made up of 19 amino acids. Germline lookup yields CDR1 SGHNT and CDR2 YYREEE (reference sequence). V was pared by 0 bases and J by 0 bases, with 7 bases of the junction left unmatched. CDR3 sequence reads: CASSLGLAGGASSYNEQFF. CDR3 in DNA: TGTGCCAGCAGCTTGGGGCTAGCGGGGGGGGCGAGCTCCTACAATGAGCAGTTCTTC.

This clonotype was observed a few times. This chain uses TRBV28 with TRBJ2-2, with 8 bases aligning to TRBD1. V was clipped by 6 bases and J by 5 bases; unmatched bases: 8. Per the germline V gene, CDR1 is MDHEN and CDR2 is SYDVKM. This CDR3 is built from 15 residues. The CDR3 here is CASRGRTGKTGELFF. CDR3 sequence (DNA): TGTGCCAGCAGGGGAAGGACAGGGAAGACCGGGGAGCTGTTTTTT.

This chain connects TRBV10-1 to TRBJ2-5; D gene uncertain. The CDR3 sequence is 9 residues long. Trimming took off 8 bases at V and 13 bases at J, with 11 bases between the two ends. The germline V gene encodes CDR1 WNHNN and CDR2 SYGVQD (reference sequence). The CDR3 spells CASRSDAYF. CDR3 DNA sequence: TGCGCCAGCCGAAGTGACGCGTACTTC.